Below are 30 T cell receptor beta chains sequenced from a single sample in a study of T cell responses to AZD1222 COVID-19 vaccine. The table came from immunoSEQ multiplex PCR; TCRdb's copy has only in-frame clones and leaves some out. The sample gives about 140,000 clones, roughly 92% of which show up once; roughly 5% is in the top ten. Here the sequenced sample was peripheral blood, taken on day 0 of AZD1222 vaccination. Receptors were obtained from an adult in good health.

Only one count was recorded for this clone. This rearrangement joins TRBV28 to TRBJ2-5, with TRBD1 as a possible D gene (5 bases). Germline lookup yields CDR1 MDHEN and CDR2 SYDVKM. This CDR3 is built from 15 residues. Trimming shortened V by 3 bases and J by 1 base, and 12 bases separated the two germline ends. The CDR3 loop is CASSFKQGLQETQYF. CDR3 DNA sequence: TGTGCCAGCAGTTTCAAGCAGGGCCTCCAAGAGACCCAGTACTTC.

The V gene is TRBV5-1, the J gene TRBJ1-1, with a weak D call TRBD1 (5 bases). The CDR3 length is 16 residues. Trimming pared 2 bases from V and 3 bases from J, leaving 17 bases between. CDR1 is SGHRS, CDR2 YFSETQ, per germline. In DNA, the CDR3 is TGCGCCAGCAGCTTTAAGGGGCCCAGTTGGGACACTGAAGCTTTCTTT. This translates into CASSFKGPSWDTEAFF.

This clone was counted a single time. The rearrangement uses TRBV28 and TRBJ2-5; D call uncertain. V was trimmed by 6 bases and J by 5 bases, leaving 13 bases between them. This CDR3 has 13 residues. Looked up from germline, CDR1 is MDHEN and CDR2 is SYDVKM. CDR3 sequence: CASSAYTSETQYF. The CDR3 DNA is TGTGCCAGCAGCGCTTACACCTCTGAGACCCAGTACTTC.

V is TRBV12-5 and J is TRBJ2-1, with D unresolved. Trimming pared 3 bases from V and 6 bases from J, leaving 9 bases between. The CDR3 contains 13 residues. Germline V gives CDR1 LGHNT, CDR2 FRNRAP. CDR3 coding DNA: TGTGCTAGTGGTTTAGCACATGGCAATGAGCAGTTCTTC. Translating it yields CASGLAHGNEQFF. The entire variable domain, with the rest obtained from reference TRBV12-5 and TRBJ2-1, is as follows: DARVTQTPRHKVTEMGQEVTMRCQPILGHNTVFWYRQTMMQGLELLAYFRNRAPLDDSGMPKDRFSAEMPDATLATLKIQPSEPRDSAVYFCASGLAHGNEQFFGPGTRLTVL.

The chain recombines TRBV5-6 with TRBJ2-2; D not certain. V shed 4 bases and J shed 14 bases, with 18 bases lying between them. The V gene's germline CDR1 is SGHDT and CDR2 YYEEEE. This CDR3 spans 13 amino acids. CDR3 in amino acids: CASSAIGRNDLFF. The CDR3 DNA reads TGTGCCAGCAGCGCGATTGGACGGAACGACCTGTTTTTT. The entire variable domain, with the rest obtained from reference TRBV5-6 and TRBJ2-2, is as follows: DAGVTQSPTHLIKTRGQQVTLRCSPKSGHDTVSWYQQALGQGPQFIFQYYEEEERQRGNFPDRFSGHQFPNYSSELNVNALLLGDSALYLCASSAIGRNDLFFGEGSRLTVL.

The chain employs TRBV3-1 (or the pseudogene TRBV3-2) and TRBJ1-2; the D gene is possibly TRBD1 (5 bases). From germline, CDR1 is LGHDT and CDR2 YNNKEL (reference sequence). The CDR3 consists of 16 residues. The germline V and J ends were trimmed by 2 bases and 4 bases, with 17 bases remaining between them. CDR3 region: CASSQPPTVDLYGYTF. In nucleotides, the CDR3 is TGTGCCAGCAGCCAACCCCCGACAGTAGATCTCTATGGCTACACCTTC.

This clone appeared a single time. The V call is TRBV3-1 (or the pseudogene TRBV3-2), the J call TRBJ2-1; D remains ambiguous. The CDR3 loop spans 11 amino acids. CDR1 and CDR2 (germline): LGHDT, YNNKEL (reference sequence). Trimming took off 4 bases at V and 9 bases at J, with 7 bases between the two ends. The CDR3 sequence: CASSPGVEQFF. For the CDR3, the DNA is TGTGCCAGCAGCCCCGGAGTTGAGCAGTTCTTC.

The V and J genes are TRBV5-1 and TRBJ1-1; 8 positions agree with TRBD1. CDR3 length: 17 amino acids. The V and J ends lost 0 bases and 2 bases, in that order; junction bases with no gene match: 9. The germline V gene encodes CDR1 SGHRS and CDR2 YFSETQ. CDR3 sequence: CASSLVPGGASNTEAFF. As DNA, the CDR3 is TGCGCCAGCAGCTTGGTTCCAGGGGGCGCGAGTAACACTGAAGCTTTCTTT.

Regarding this clone: The same CDR3 is also encoded by other DNA sequences in this sample. In DNA, the CDR3 is TGTGCCAGCAGCGTAGGTAGTGGGAACTATGGCTACACCTTC. Translation gives CASSVGSGNYGYTF. V is TRBV9 and J is TRBJ1-2; D gene ambiguous. Germline CDR1 is SGDLS and CDR2 is YYNGEE. The CDR3 has 14 amino acids. V lost 0 bases, J lost 2 bases, and 8 bases lay in between.

Written as DNA, the CDR3 is TGTGCCAGCAGTGAATACGACAGAACCGCGAACACCGGGGAGCTGTTTTTT. Its protein product is CASSEYDRTANTGELFF. This chain links TRBV2 with TRBJ2-2; D might be TRBD1 (5 bases). Germline V CDR1 and CDR2: SNHLY, FYNNEI. Trimming stripped 2 bases from V and 0 bases from J, with 13 bases between. The CDR3 contains 17 residues. The entire variable domain, with the rest obtained from reference TRBV2 and TRBJ2-2, is as follows: EPEVTQTPSHQVTQMGQEVILRCVPISNHLYFYWYRQILGQKVEFLVSFYNNEISEKSEIFDDQFSVERPDGSNFTLKIRSTKLEDSAMYFCASSEYDRTANTGELFFGEGSRLTVL.

The rearrangement links TRBV19 to TRBJ1-2; TRBD1 might be the D (6 bases). Trimming removed 5 bases at V and 3 bases at J, with 13 bases between. The CDR3 spans 14 residues. Germline values: CDR1 LNHDA, CDR2 SQIVND (reference sequence). As DNA, the CDR3 is TGTGCCAGTAGTTCTACAGGGTGGGACTATGGCTACACCTTC. Residues: CASSSTGWDYGYTF.

The J gene is TRBJ2-1, the V gene TRBV7-6; D might be TRBD2 (6 bases). Germline CDR1 and CDR2: SGHVS and FNYEAQ. CDR3 size: 15 residues. Trimming took 5 bases from V and 3 from J, leaving 14 bases between them. CDR3 in amino acids: CASSRSGGIYNEQFF. CDR3 DNA sequence: TGTGCCAGCAGCCGCTCCGGAGGGATCTACAATGAGCAGTTCTTC.

This chain's CDR3 is CASSLGAGGTYEQYF. The CDR3 nucleotides read TGTGCCAGCAGCTTAGGGGCAGGGGGAACCTACGAGCAGTACTTC. The rearrangement uses TRBV11-2 and TRBJ2-7, with 7 bases lining up with TRBD1. CDR1 and CDR2 (germline): SGHAT, FQNNGV. V lost 1 base, J lost 2 bases, and 5 bases stayed unmatched. The CDR3 has 15 amino acids.

The CDR3 nucleotides are TGTGCCAGCCACCCCGAACCCGGCGGGACAGCTTACAATGAGCAGTTCTTC. Translation gives CASHPEPGGTAYNEQFF. The rearrangement links TRBV5-8 to TRBJ2-1; D perhaps matches TRBD1 (7 bases). Germline assignment: CDR1 SGHTS and CDR2 YDEGEE. This CDR3 has 17 amino acids. Trimming took 7 bases from V and 4 from J, leaving 24 bases between them.

The chain employs TRBV20-1 and TRBJ1-1, with a possible D match to TRBD1 (5 bases). The CDR3 runs to 13 residues. V dropped 3 bases and J dropped 2 bases, with 10 bases sitting between them. Germline lookup yields CDR1 DFQATT and CDR2 SNEGSKA (reference sequence). The CDR3 DNA reads TGCAGTGCTAGTGGCAGGGTTAACACTGAAGCTTTCTTT. Protein product: CSASGRVNTEAFF.

The rearrangement links TRBV5-1 to TRBJ1-1; no clear D gene. Trimming removed 0 bases from V and 1 base from J, with 4 bases in between. CDR1 and CDR2 from the germline V gene are SGHRS and YFSETQ. The CDR3 has 13 amino acids. The CDR3 DNA is TGCGCCAGCAGCTTGGGAGAGAACACTGAAGCTTTCTTT. This gives the protein CASSLGENTEAFF.

The V and J genes are TRBV15 and TRBJ2-3; no reliable D call. This CDR3 contains 14 residues. CDR1 is LNHNV and CDR2 is YYDKDF in the germline V gene (reference sequence). The V end lost 4 bases, the J end lost 1 base, and 9 bases lay between the germline ends. CDR3 sequence reads: CATSIPSGTDTQYF. DNA for the CDR3: TGTGCCACCAGCATCCCGTCGGGCACAGATACGCAGTATTTT.

This chain uses TRBV14 with TRBJ2-7; 10 bases are shared with TRBD1. The length of the CDR3 is 13 residues. Germline CDR1 SGHDN, CDR2 FVKESK. The ends lost 4 bases at V and 6 bases at J; junction bases unmatched: 3. The CDR3 is CASSLDRGVEQYF. As DNA, the CDR3 is TGTGCCAGCAGCCTGGACAGGGGGGTCGAGCAGTACTTC.

The gene calls are TRBV5-1 and TRBJ1-4; D uncertain. The CDR3 has 16 amino acids. Germline assignment: CDR1 SGHRS and CDR2 YFSETQ. The V end lost 2 bases, the J end lost 0 bases, and 11 bases lay between the germline ends. CDR3 sequence: CASSLSGDTTNEKLFF. In nucleotides, the CDR3 is TGCGCCAGCAGCTTATCTGGGGATACAACTAATGAAAAACTGTTTTTT.

This clone is a singleton in its sample. The genes are TRBV7-8 and TRBJ1-5; D may be TRBD1 (6 bases). CDR3 size: 18 residues. Trimming removed 2 bases at V and 5 bases at J, with 22 bases between. Per the germline V gene, CDR1 is SGHVS and CDR2 is FQNEAQ. CDR3 nucleotides: TGTGCCAGCAGCTTAAACCAGGGGCTGACGGCGGGGTATCAGCCCCAGCATTTT. Its translation is CASSLNQGLTAGYQPQHF.

This clone appeared a single time. The chain joins TRBV24-1 to TRBJ2-2; D possibly matches TRBD1 or TRBD2 (5 bases each). Per germline, CDR1 KGHDR and CDR2 SFDVKD. This CDR3 comprises 15 residues. V was trimmed by 7 bases and J by 6 bases, leaving 17 bases between them. CDR3 sequence reads: CATSPGTYLAGELFF. The CDR3 DNA is TGTGCCACCAGCCCTGGGACCTACTTGGCCGGGGAGCTGTTTTTT.

V is TRBV15 and J is TRBJ1-2; maybe TRBD1 (5 bases). V was trimmed by 5 bases and J by 2 bases, leaving 9 bases between them. Germline-derived CDR1 and CDR2 are LNHNV and YYDKDF (reference sequence). CDR3 length: 13 residues. The CDR3 protein is CATSPGRNYGYTF. In DNA form, the CDR3 reads TGTGCCACCAGCCCGGGACGGAACTATGGCTACACCTTC.

This clone was recorded a few times. The chain couples TRBV14 to TRBJ1-1, with D perhaps matching TRBD1 (5 bases). CDR1 and CDR2 from the germline V gene are SGHDN and FVKESK. Trimming pared 1 base from V and 9 bases from J, leaving 12 bases between. The length of the CDR3 is 13 residues. This chain's CDR3 is CASSQGAGSKAFF. DNA of the CDR3: TGTGCCAGCAGCCAAGGGGCAGGGTCCAAAGCTTTCTTT.

This clone was recorded only once. The chain employs TRBV6-5 and TRBJ2-1; 8 nucleotides line up with TRBD1. This CDR3 is built from 16 residues. J gave up 6 bases and V 0 bases, and 7 bases lay outside the gene matches. Per the germline V gene, CDR1 is MNHEY and CDR2 is SVGAGI. Here the CDR3 reads CASSYSRQGSPNEQFF. The CDR3 region has the DNA TGTGCCAGCAGTTACTCGAGACAGGGGTCGCCCAATGAGCAGTTCTTC.

Comments on this clone: One end of the junction is discordant with germline, which a read error may explain. The chain is built from TRBV9 and TRBJ1-3; D perhaps matches TRBD1 (6 bases). Germline V gives CDR1 SGDLS, CDR2 YYNGEE. The CDR3 has 12 residues. The CDR3 DNA follows: TGTGCCAGCAGCGCAGACGGACAGTTTCGAGATTTT. Translation gives CASSADGQFRDF.

This clone was recorded only once. CDR3 protein: CATSPGTGLTGELFF. CDR3 bases: TGTGCCACCAGCCCAGGGACAGGGCTCACCGGGGAGCTGTTTTTT. This chain joins TRBV24-1 and TRBJ2-2, with 9 bases lining up with TRBD1. Per the germline V gene, CDR1 is KGHDR and CDR2 is SFDVKD. With 7 bases clipped from V and 4 bases from J, the junction kept 6 bases outside the gene matches. The CDR3 contains 15 residues.

The chain couples TRBV3-1 (or the pseudogene TRBV3-2) to TRBJ2-5; no reliable D call. There are 16 residues in the CDR3. Germline V gene lookup returns CDR1 LGHDT and CDR2 YNNKEL (reference sequence). Trimming cost V 4 bases and J 4 bases, with 19 bases left between them. The CDR3 DNA reads TGTGCCAGCAGCCCTCGGCGCGGAGCCGTCGTAGAGACCCAGTACTTC. Its translation is CASSPRRGAVVETQYF.

V is TRBV28 and J is TRBJ2-7; 7 bases are a match to TRBD1. This CDR3 region has 14 residues. V trimming: 6 bases; J trimming: 4 bases; junction bases outside the gene matches: 9. Looked up from germline, CDR1 is MDHEN and CDR2 is SYDVKM. The CDR3 bases are TGTGCCAGCAGCACGACCGGGGACAGATACGAGCAGTACTTC. Protein: CASSTTGDRYEQYF. Full variable domain (remainder filled in from reference TRBV28 and TRBJ2-7): DVKVTQSSRYLVKRTGEKVFLECVQDMDHENMFWYRQDPGLGLRLIYFSYDVKMKEKGDIPEGYSVSREKKERFSLILESASTNQTSMYLCASSTTGDRYEQYFGPGTRLTVT.

The rearrangement joins TRBV7-2 to TRBJ2-3, with D possibly matching TRBD1 (5 bases). Germline V lookup: CDR1 SGHTA, CDR2 FQGNSA. V was shortened by 1 base and J by 4 bases, with 6 bases between the two germline ends. The CDR3 runs to 13 residues. The CDR3: CASSLGGADTQYF. The DNA of the CDR3 is TGTGCCAGCAGCTTAGGGGGCGCAGATACGCAGTATTTT.

The genes are TRBV5-4 and TRBJ2-5; TRBD2 aligns across 8 bases. The V gene end was trimmed by 6 bases and the J gene end by 5 bases; junction bases not matched to a gene: 6. The V gene's germline CDR1 is SGHNT and CDR2 YYREEE (reference sequence). The CDR3 spans 13 residues. The CDR3 bases are TGTGCCAGCACCTCGGGGGGGATCGAGACCCAGTACTTC. It encodes CASTSGGIETQYF.